This T cell receptor (beta chain) originates from a study of blood T cell repertoires in COVID-19. Whole-study context: Acute-phase and convalescent COVID-19 samples originated in the United States, Italy and Spain.

This CDR3 has 14 amino acids. Trimming pared 3 bases from V and 5 bases from J, leaving 13 bases between. Per germline, CDR1 SGHDN and CDR2 FVKESK. Produced via immunoSEQ multiplex PCR; TCRdb's table is partial and in-frame only. Here the sample spans under 300,000 clones, approximately 92% being singletons. The sequencing sample was made of PBMCs or T cells enriched from blood (not recorded which). The rearrangement uses TRBV14 and TRBJ1-2, with D possibly matching TRBD1 (6 bases). This sequence originates from a woman aged 18-30 years who had recovered from COVID-19. The CDR3 nucleotides are TGTGCCAGCAGCCACCCGGACAGCCTTTATGGCTACACCTTC. Protein product: CASSHPDSLYGYTF.